The rows below give T cell receptor beta chains drawn from one sample of a study of glioma-infiltrating T cells. TCRdb re-called the multiplex PCR reads through MiXCR, storing one row per CDR3 protein. The sample has around 130,000 distinct CDR3 sequences, around 25% seen once. Material for sequencing was glioma tissue, nonneoplastic brain tissue, or PBMCs (not recorded which). The origin of the receptors is a human donor with low-grade glioma or glioblastoma, undergoing nonglioma brain surgery, or in good health (not recorded which). CDR3s include the opening cysteine and the closing phenylalanine or tryptophan. Fields, in order: CDR3 length, V gene, J gene, CDR3 protein.

>14|TRBV20-1|TRBJ2-6
CSAGAGSGANVLTF
>15|TRBV12-3/TRBV12-4|TRBJ2-1
CASIWRGGGYNEQFF
>16|TRBV19|TRBJ2-5
CASSPRSAGGQETQYF
>14|TRBV29-1|TRBJ2-5
CSVQNRGPGETQYF
>14|TRBV7-6|TRBJ1-1
CASSPGPRGTEAFF
>13|TRBV2|TRBJ1-1
CASMEDANTEAFF
>15|TRBV20-1|TRBJ1-6
CSAQFPTGINSPLHF
>15|TRBV6-5|TRBJ2-1
CASSLDRGRYNEKFF
>14|TRBV7-3|TRBJ1-1
CASSLNGVNTEAFF
>15|TRBV6-4|TRBJ1-1
CASSEADDLNTEAFF
>13|TRBV19|TRBJ1-1
CASSTIGNTEAFF
>14|TRBV7-3|TRBJ1-2
CASSQGGSPYGYTF
>17|TRBV28|TRBJ2-1
CASSLWDRGRPYNEQFF
>14|TRBV6-6|TRBJ1-1
CASSYSRGRGEAFF
>13|TRBV24-1|TRBJ2-1
CATSLGADNEQFF
>13|TRBV24-1|TRBJ2-3
CATRDKGRDTQYF
>12|TRBV6-2/TRBV6-3|TRBJ2-2
CASWVGTGELFF
>15|TRBV20-1|TRBJ1-4
CSARAANRGNEKLFF
>15|TRBV7-9|TRBJ1-5
CASSLNTGVGQPQHF
>17|TRBV15|TRBJ2-5
CATSPGGLAGGLETQYF
>17|TRBV2|TRBJ1-1
CASRHRDSLALDTEAFF
>15|TRBV5-1|TRBJ1-1
CASSQPRSENTEAFF
>13|TRBV25-1|TRBJ1-1
CASSAGGKTEAFF
>14|TRBV29-1|TRBJ1-1
CSVEEERWATEAFF
>16|TRBV5-1|TRBJ2-2
CASSLVPGAFTGELFF
>13|TRBV7-6|TRBJ2-1
CASSSGLYNEQFF
>14|TRBV27|TRBJ1-2
CASSPRGDYYGYTF
>15|TRBV28|TRBJ1-2
CASTSTGAGVYGYTF
>17|TRBV15|TRBJ1-3
CATSRDRGRPSGNTIYF
>15|TRBV7-6|TRBJ2-5
CASSRLRAGGETQYF
>19|TRBV6-1|TRBJ2-2
CASSPLGLAGGRGTGELFF
>13|TRBV7-9|TRBJ1-2
CASSQRTGDGYTF
>14|TRBV3-1|TRBJ1-5
CASSQLGGGQPQHF
>14|TRBV5-4|TRBJ1-3
CASSFPLSGNTIYF
>16|TRBV15|TRBJ2-4
CATSRPRGSLKNIQYF
>12|TRBV6-1|TRBJ1-2
CAMFREPYGYTF
>16|TRBV3-1|TRBJ2-5
CASRPGTSGAKGTQYF
>17|TRBV24-1|TRBJ1-1
CATGGFRTGEQNTEAFF
>12|TRBV27|TRBJ2-5
CASSSLRGTQYF
>15|TRBV6-2/TRBV6-3|TRBJ1-1
CASSYPGQGAPEAFF
>11|TRBV28|TRBJ2-2
CASSLIGELFF
>17|TRBV6-6|TRBJ2-6
CASSYVWRGEGANVLTF
>13|TRBV7-9|TRBJ2-1
CASEDPDYNEQFF
>16|TRBV5-1|TRBJ2-3
CASSPGQGIRTDTQYF
>15|TRBV14|TRBJ1-1
CASSQEWGTDTEAFF
>17|TRBV4-1|TRBJ1-3
CASSQGVGINSGNTIYF
>12|TRBV2|TRBJ1-2
CASMRPGYGYTF
>13|TRBV6-6|TRBJ2-1
CASTPTGGDEQFF
>14|TRBV27|TRBJ2-3
CASRSGQHTDTQYF
>18|TRBV6-2/TRBV6-3|TRBJ2-3
CASSLDRRFDPGTDTQYF
>14|TRBV12-3/TRBV12-4|TRBJ1-1
CASSVDRKNTEAFF
>15|TRBV3-1|TRBJ1-3
CASSQARGPGNTIYF
>17|TRBV14|TRBJ2-1
CASSQIQGLRLRNEQFF
>15|TRBV27|TRBJ1-5
CASSLSSASNQPQHF
>14|TRBV10-3|TRBJ2-3
CAISWGVNTDTQYF
>15|TRBV7-9|TRBJ2-5
CASSSPRAGRETQYF
>15|TRBV6-1|TRBJ1-1
CASRSGQGLNTEAFF
>15|TRBV6-6|TRBJ1-1
CARSYAGSRGTEAFF
>15|TRBV10-3|TRBJ1-2
CAISESNRQGHGYTF
>13|TRBV6-1|TRBJ1-2
CASRTGQIYGYTF